The sequence of this T cell receptor (beta chain) was determined in a study of blood T cell repertoires in COVID-19. The germline V and J ends were trimmed by 7 bases and 5 bases, with 14 bases remaining between them. CDR3 length: 13 residues. The germline V gene encodes CDR1 MDHEN and CDR2 SYDVKM. Enrollees, 18 to 89 years old, lived in around 23 US areas. Cohort assignment relied on participant-reported clinical history. Profiling relied on immunoSEQ multiplex PCR, and the TCRdb table lists in-frame clones only, not all of them. The sample has 250,000 to 300,000 clones; roughly 90% are singletons. The receptor was derived from a woman aged 55-75 years who had recovered from COVID-19. This chain connects TRBV28 to TRBJ1-2; D might be TRBD1 (5 bases). The specimen was PBMCs or T cells enriched from blood (not recorded which). The CDR3, as DNA: TGTGCCAGCACCTCCCGGGGGGGATATGGCTACACCTTC. It codes for CASTSRGGYGYTF.